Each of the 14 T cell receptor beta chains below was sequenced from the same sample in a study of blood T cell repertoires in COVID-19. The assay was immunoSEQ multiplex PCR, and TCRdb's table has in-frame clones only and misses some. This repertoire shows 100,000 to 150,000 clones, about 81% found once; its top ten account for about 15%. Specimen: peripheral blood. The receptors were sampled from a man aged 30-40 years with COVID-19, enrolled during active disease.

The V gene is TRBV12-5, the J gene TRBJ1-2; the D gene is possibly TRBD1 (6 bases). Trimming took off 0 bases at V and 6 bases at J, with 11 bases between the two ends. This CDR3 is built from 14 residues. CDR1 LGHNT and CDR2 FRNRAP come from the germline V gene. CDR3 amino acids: CASGLVGGGDGYTF. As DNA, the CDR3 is TGTGCTAGTGGTTTGGTTGGGGGGGGCGATGGCTACACCTTC.

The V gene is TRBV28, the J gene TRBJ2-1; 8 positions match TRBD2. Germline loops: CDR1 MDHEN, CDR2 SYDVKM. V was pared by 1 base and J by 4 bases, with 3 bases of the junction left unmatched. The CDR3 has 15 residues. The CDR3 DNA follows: TGTGCCAGCAGTTTATTCAGCGGGGGATACAATGAGCAGTTCTTC. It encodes CASSLFSGGYNEQFF.

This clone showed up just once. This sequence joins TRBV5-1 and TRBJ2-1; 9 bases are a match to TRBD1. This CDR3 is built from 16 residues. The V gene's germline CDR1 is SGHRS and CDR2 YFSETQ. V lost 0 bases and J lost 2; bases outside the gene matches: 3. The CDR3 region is CASSLGQGVPYNEQFF. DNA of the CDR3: TGCGCCAGCAGCTTGGGACAGGGGGTCCCCTACAATGAGCAGTTCTTC.

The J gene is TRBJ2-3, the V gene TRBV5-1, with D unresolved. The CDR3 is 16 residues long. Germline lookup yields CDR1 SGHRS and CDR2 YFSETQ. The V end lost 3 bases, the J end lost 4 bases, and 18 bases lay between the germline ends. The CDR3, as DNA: TGCGCCAGCAGCTATTACACTCTGGCGGTGGCAGATACGCAGTATTTT. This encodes CASSYYTLAVADTQYF.

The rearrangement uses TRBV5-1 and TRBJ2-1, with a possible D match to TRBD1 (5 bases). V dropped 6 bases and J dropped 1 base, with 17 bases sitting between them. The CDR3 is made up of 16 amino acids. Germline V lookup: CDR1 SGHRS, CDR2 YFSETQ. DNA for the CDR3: TGCGCCAGCACCAGCCCTACAGGCCCGTCCTACAATGAGCAGTTCTTC. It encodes CASTSPTGPSYNEQFF.

DNA for the CDR3: TGTGCCAGCCGAAGAACAGGGTCCGAGCAGTACTTC. Its translation is CASRRTGSEQYF. The rearrangement joins TRBV6-5 to TRBJ2-7, with a possible D match to TRBD1 (6 bases). V gave up 8 bases and J gave up 6 bases, with 14 bases separating them. Germline CDR1 is MNHEY and CDR2 is SVGAGI. The CDR3 contains 12 residues.

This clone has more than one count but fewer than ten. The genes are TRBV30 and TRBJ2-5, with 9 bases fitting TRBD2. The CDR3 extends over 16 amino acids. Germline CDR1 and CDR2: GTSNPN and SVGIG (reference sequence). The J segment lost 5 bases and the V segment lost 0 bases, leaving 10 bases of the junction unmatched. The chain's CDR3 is CAWSVQGSGGGETQYF. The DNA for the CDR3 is TGTGCCTGGAGTGTACAGGGTAGCGGGGGTGGGGAGACCCAGTACTTC.

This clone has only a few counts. The CDR3 coding sequence is TGTGCCAGCAGTGAACATAGGGGCAATGAGCAGTTCTTC. This translates into CASSEHRGNEQFF. V is TRBV2 and J is TRBJ2-1; tentative D call: TRBD1 (5 bases). The CDR3 has 13 amino acids. Germline lookup yields CDR1 SNHLY and CDR2 FYNNEI. V lost 2 bases and J 6 bases, leaving 8 bases between the germline ends.

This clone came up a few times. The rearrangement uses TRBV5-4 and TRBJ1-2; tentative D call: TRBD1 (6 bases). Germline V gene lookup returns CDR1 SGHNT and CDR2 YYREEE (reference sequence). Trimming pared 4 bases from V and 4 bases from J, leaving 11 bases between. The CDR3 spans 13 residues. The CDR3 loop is CASSVDRRYGYTF. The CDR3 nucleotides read TGTGCCAGCAGCGTGGACAGACGCTATGGCTACACCTTC. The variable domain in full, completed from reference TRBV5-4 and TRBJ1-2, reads ETGVTQSPTHLIKTRGQQVTLRCSSQSGHNTVSWYQQALGQGPQFIFQYYREEENGRGNFPPRFSGLQFPNYSSELNVNALELDDSALYLCASSVDRRYGYTFGSGTRLTVV.

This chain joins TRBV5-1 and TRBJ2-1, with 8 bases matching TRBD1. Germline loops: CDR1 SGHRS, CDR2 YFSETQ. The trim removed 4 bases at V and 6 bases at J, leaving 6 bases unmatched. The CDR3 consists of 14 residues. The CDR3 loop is CASSPTGDGNEQFF. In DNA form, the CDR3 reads TGCGCCAGCAGCCCGACAGGGGACGGCAATGAGCAGTTCTTC.

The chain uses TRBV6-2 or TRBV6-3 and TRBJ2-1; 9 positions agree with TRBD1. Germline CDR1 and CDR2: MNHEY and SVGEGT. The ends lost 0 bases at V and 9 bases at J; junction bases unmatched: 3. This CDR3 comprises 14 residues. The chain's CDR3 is CASSYSGTGTEQFF. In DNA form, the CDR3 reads TGTGCCAGCAGTTACTCGGGGACAGGGACTGAGCAGTTCTTC.

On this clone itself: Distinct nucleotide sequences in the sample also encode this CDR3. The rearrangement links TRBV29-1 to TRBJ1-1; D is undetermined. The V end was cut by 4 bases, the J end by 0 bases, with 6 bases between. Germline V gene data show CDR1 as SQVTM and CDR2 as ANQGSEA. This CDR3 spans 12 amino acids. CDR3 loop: CSVGRMNTEAFF. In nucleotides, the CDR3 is TGCAGCGTTGGGCGGATGAACACTGAAGCTTTCTTT.

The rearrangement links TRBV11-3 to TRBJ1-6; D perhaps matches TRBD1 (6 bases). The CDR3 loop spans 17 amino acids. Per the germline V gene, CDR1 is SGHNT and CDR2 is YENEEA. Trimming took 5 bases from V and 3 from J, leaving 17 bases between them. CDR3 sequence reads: CASSRRGQTGYNSPLHF. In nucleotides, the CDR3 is TGTGCCAGCAGCCGAAGAGGACAGACCGGCTATAATTCACCCCTCCACTTT.

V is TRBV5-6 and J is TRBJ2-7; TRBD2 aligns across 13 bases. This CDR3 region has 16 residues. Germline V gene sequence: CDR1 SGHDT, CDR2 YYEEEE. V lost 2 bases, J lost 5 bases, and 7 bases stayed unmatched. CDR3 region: CASSFGTSGMNNEQYF. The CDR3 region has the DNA TGTGCCAGCAGCTTCGGGACTAGCGGGATGAACAACGAGCAGTACTTC.